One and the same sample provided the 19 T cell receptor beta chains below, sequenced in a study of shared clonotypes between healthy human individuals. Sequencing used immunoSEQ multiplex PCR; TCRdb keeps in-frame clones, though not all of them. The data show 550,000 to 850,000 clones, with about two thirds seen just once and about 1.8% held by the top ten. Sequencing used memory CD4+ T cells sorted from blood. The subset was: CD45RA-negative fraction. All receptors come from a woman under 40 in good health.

DNA for the CDR3: TGTGCCAGCAGTCCGACTCTCACCGGGGAGCTGTTTTTT. Translating gives CASSPTLTGELFF. The rearrangement joins TRBV28 to TRBJ2-2, with D unclear. V was pared by 5 bases and J by 4 bases, with 8 bases between. The germline V gene has CDR1 MDHEN and CDR2 SYDVKM. There are 13 residues in the CDR3.

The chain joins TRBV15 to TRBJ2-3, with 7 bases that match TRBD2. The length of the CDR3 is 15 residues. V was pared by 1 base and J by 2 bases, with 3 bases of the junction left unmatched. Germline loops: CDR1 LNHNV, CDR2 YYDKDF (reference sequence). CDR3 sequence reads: CATSRGLANTDTQYF. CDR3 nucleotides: TGTGCCACCAGCAGAGGACTAGCCAACACAGATACGCAGTATTTT.

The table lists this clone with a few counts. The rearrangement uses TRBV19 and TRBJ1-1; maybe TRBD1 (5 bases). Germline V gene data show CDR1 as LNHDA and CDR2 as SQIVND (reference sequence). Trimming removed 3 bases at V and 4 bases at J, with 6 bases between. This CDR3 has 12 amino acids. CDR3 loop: CASSIGTTEAFF. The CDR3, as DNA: TGTGCCAGTAGTATTGGGACCACTGAAGCTTTCTTT.

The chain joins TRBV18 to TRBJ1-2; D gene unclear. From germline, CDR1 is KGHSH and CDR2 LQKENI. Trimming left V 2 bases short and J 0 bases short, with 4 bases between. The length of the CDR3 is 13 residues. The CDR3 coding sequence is TGTGCCAGCTCACCAAATCCTAACTATGGCTACACCTTC. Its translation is CASSPNPNYGYTF.

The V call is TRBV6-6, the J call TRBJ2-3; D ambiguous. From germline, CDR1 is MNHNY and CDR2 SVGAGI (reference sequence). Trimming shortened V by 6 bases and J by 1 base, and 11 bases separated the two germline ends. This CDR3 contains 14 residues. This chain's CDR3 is CASRPWRGTDTQYF. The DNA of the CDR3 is TGTGCCAGCAGACCCTGGCGAGGCACAGATACGCAGTATTTT.

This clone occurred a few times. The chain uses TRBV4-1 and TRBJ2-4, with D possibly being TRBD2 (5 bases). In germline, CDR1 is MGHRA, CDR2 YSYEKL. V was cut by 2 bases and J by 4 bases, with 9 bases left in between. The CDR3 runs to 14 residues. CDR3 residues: CASSQREGKNIQYF. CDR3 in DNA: TGCGCCAGCAGCCAACGTGAGGGAAAAAACATTCAGTACTTC.

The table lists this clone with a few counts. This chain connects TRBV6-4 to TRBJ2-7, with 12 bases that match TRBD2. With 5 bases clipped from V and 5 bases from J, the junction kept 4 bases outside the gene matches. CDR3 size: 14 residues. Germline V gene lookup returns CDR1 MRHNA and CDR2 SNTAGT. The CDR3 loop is CASSRLAGDDEQYF. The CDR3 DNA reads TGTGCCAGCAGTAGACTAGCGGGAGATGACGAGCAGTACTTC.

The CDR3 reads CASSPGLAGDYNEQFF. The CDR3 DNA reads as TGTGCCAGCAGCCCAGGACTAGCGGGAGATTACAATGAGCAGTTCTTC. The chain has TRBV9 and TRBJ2-1; TRBD2 agrees at 13 bases. Germline-derived CDR1 and CDR2 are SGDLS and YYNGEE. The CDR3 has 16 residues. Losses at the gene ends were 4 bases for V and 4 bases for J; bases not matched to a gene: 5.

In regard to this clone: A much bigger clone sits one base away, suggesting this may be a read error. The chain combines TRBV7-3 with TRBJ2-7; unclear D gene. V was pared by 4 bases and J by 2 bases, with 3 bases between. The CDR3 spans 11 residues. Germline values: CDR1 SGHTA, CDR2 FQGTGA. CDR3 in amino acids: CASSSPYEQYF. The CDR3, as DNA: TGTGCCAGCAGCTCCCCCTACGAGCAGTACTTC.

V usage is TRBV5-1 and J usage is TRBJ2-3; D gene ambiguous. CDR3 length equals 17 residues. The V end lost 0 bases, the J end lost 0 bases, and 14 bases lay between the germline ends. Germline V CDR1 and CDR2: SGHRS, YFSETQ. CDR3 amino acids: CASSLDPVAASTDTQYF. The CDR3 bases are TGCGCCAGCAGCTTGGACCCTGTTGCGGCTAGCACAGATACGCAGTATTTT.

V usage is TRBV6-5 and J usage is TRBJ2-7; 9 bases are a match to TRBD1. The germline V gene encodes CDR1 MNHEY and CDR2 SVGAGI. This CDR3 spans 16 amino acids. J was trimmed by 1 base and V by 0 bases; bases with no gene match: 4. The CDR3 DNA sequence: TGTGCCAGCAGTTACTCCGGGACAGGGCCATCCTACGAGCAGTACTTC. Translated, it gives CASSYSGTGPSYEQYF.

The CDR3 region is CASSRTRGWETQYF. CDR3 nucleotides: TGTGCCAGCAGTCGCACTAGGGGTTGGGAGACCCAGTACTTC. J is TRBJ2-5 and V is TRBV27; D tentatively reads TRBD1 or TRBD2 (5 bases each). Trimming removed 5 bases from V and 5 bases from J, with 15 bases in between. There are 14 residues in the CDR3. Germline V gene data show CDR1 as MNHEY and CDR2 as SMNVEV (reference sequence).

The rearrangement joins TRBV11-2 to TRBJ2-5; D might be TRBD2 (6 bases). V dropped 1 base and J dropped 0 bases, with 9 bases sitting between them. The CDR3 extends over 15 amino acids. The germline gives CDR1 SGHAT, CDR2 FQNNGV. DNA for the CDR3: TGTGCCAGCAGCTTAGGCGGGACGTACCAAGAGACCCAGTACTTC. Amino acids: CASSLGGTYQETQYF. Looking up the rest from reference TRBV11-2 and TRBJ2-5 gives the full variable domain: EAGVAQSPRYKIIEKRQSVAFWCNPISGHATLYWYQQILGQGPKLLIQFQNNGVVDDSQLPKDRFSAERLKGVDSTLKIQPAKLEDSAVYLCASSLGGTYQETQYFGPGTRLLVL.

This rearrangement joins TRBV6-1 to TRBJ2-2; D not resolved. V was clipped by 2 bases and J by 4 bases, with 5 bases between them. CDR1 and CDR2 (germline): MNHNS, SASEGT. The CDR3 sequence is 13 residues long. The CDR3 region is CASSEPGTGELFF. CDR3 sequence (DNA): TGTGCCAGCAGTGAACCGGGCACCGGGGAGCTGTTTTTT.

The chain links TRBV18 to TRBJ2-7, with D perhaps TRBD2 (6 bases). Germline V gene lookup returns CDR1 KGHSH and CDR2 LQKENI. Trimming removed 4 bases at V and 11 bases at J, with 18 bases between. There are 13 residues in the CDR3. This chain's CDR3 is CASSLGSGRIEYF. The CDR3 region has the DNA TGTGCCAGCTCACTCGGGAGCGGGCGGATTGAGTACTTC.

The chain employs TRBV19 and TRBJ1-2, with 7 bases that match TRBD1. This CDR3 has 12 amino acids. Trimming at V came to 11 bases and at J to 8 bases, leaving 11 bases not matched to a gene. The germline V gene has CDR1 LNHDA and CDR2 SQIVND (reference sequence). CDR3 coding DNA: TGTGCCGGATCCTCAGGGGGTCGCGGCTACACCTTC. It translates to CAGSSGGRGYTF.

CDR3 bases: TGTGCCAGCAGCCAAACCCCGTACTACGAGCAGTACTTC. Amino acid sequence: CASSQTPYYEQYF. This chain connects TRBV11-2 to TRBJ2-7, with no clear D. Looked up from germline, CDR1 is SGHAT and CDR2 is FQNNGV. Deletions cut 5 bases from V and 3 bases from J, with 11 bases between. This CDR3 spans 13 amino acids. The full variable domain, completed using reference TRBV11-2 and TRBJ2-7, is EAGVAQSPRYKIIEKRQSVAFWCNPISGHATLYWYQQILGQGPKLLIQFQNNGVVDDSQLPKDRFSAERLKGVDSTLKIQPAKLEDSAVYLCASSQTPYYEQYFGPGTRLTVT.

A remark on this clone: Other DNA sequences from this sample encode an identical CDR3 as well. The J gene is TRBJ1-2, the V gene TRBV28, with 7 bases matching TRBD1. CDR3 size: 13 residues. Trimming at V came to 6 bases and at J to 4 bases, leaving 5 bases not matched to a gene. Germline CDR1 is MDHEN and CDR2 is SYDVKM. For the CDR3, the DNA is TGTGCCAGCAGCCGACAGGGCGTCTATGGCTACACCTTC. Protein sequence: CASSRQGVYGYTF.

CDR3 region: CASSLRQGRQETQYF. As DNA, the CDR3 is TGTGCCAGCAGCTTGAGACAGGGGCGCCAAGAGACCCAGTACTTC. The rearrangement uses TRBV13 and TRBJ2-5; TRBD1 matches at 8 bases. CDR1 PRHDT and CDR2 FYEKMQ come from the germline V gene (reference sequence). Losses at the gene ends were 3 bases for V and 1 base for J; bases not matched to a gene: 4. The CDR3 loop spans 15 amino acids.